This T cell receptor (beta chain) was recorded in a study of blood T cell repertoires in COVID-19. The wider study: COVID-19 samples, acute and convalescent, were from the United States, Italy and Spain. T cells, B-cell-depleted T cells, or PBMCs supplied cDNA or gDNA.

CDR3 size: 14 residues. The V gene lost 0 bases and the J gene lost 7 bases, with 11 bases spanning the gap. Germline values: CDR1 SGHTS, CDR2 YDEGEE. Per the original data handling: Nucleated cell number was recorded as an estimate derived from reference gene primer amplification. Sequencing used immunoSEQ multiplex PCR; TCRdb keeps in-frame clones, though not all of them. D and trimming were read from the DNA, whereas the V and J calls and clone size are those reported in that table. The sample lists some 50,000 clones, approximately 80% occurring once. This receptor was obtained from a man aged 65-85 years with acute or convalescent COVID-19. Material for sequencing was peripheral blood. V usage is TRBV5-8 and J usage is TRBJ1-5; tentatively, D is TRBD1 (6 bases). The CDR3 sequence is CASSLEQGDQPQHF. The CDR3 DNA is TGTGCCAGCAGCTTGGAACAGGGAGACCAGCCCCAGCATTTT.